The 29 T cell receptor beta chains listed next were all sequenced from one sample in a study of response to subunit inactivated influenza vaccine. TCRdb re-derived calls from the RT-PCR reads in MiXCR, one entry per CDR3 protein. This sample yields approximately 500,000 distinct CDR3 sequences, of which approximately 14% are seen a single time; roughly 11% belongs to the top ten. This specimen consisted of PBMCs from blood, obtained about 13 days after vaccination. The receptors originated from a man in his fifties who received an inactivated influenza vaccine.

This clonotype was counted a few times. The chain has TRBV5-1 and TRBJ1-1, with 7 bases lining up with TRBD1. The CDR3 is 15 amino acids. V was clipped by 4 bases and J by 1 base; unmatched bases: 7. CDR1 is SGHRS, CDR2 YFSETQ, per germline. The CDR3 reads CASSQRDSSNTEAFF. CDR3 nucleotide sequence: TGCGCCAGCAGCCAACGGGACAGTTCGAACACTGAAGCTTTCTTT.

This sequence joins TRBV7-9 and TRBJ1-4; 8 bases align to TRBD1. J lost 4 bases, V lost 7 bases, and 14 bases had no gene match. The germline CDR1 and CDR2 sequences are SEHNR and FQNEAQ (reference sequence). This CDR3 has 17 residues. CDR3 DNA: TGTGCCAGCACGACAGGGGCAGGCGGTCTCCTTAATGAAAAACTGTTTTTT. Protein: CASTTGAGGLLNEKLFF. The whole variable domain, remainder taken from reference TRBV7-9 and TRBJ1-4, is DTGVSQNPRHKITKRGQNVTFRCDPISEHNRLYWYRQTLGQGPEFLTYFQNEAQLEKSRLLSDRFSAERPKGSFSTLEIQRTEQGDSAMYLCASTTGAGGLLNEKLFFGSGTQLSVL.

Note on this clonotype: The junction differs from germline at one of its ends, possibly a read error. The genes are TRBV6-2 or TRBV6-3 and TRBJ1-2; D is uncertain. There are 14 residues in the CDR3. Germline V CDR1 and CDR2: MNHEY, SVGEGT. CDR3 residues: CACSWISTRDGYTF. In nucleotides, the CDR3 is TGTGCCTGCAGTTGGATATCGACGAGGGATGGCTACACCTTC.

The chain carries TRBV29-1 and TRBJ2-3, with 10 positions matching TRBD2. Germline V lookup: CDR1 SQVTM, CDR2 ANQGSEA. The CDR3 runs 18 residues. V lost 8 bases to trimming and J lost 5 bases; unmatched junction nucleotides: 22. The CDR3 is CSYINPISGGAWGDTQYF. In DNA, the CDR3 is TGCAGCTATATAAATCCTATAAGCGGGGGGGCCTGGGGAGATACGCAGTATTTT.

This clonotype was found many times. This chain connects TRBV29-1 to TRBJ2-4, with D possibly being TRBD2 (6 bases). Trimming removed 3 bases at V and 0 bases at J, with 15 bases between. The CDR3 consists of 16 residues. CDR1 SQVTM and CDR2 ANQGSEA come from the germline V gene. CDR3 sequence: CSVEEQEGLAKNIQYF. The CDR3 DNA follows: TGCAGCGTTGAGGAACAGGAGGGATTAGCCAAAAACATTCAGTACTTC.

The chain employs TRBV5-1 and TRBJ2-7; perhaps D is TRBD1 or TRBD2 (5 bases each). The V end lost 0 bases, the J end lost 5 bases, and 21 bases lay between the germline ends. CDR3 length: 17 amino acids. Germline-derived CDR1 and CDR2 are SGHRS and YFSETQ. The CDR3 bases are TGCGCCAGCAGCTTGGGGTCCGGATCAAGGGTGGGGGACGAGCAGTACTTC. This gives the protein CASSLGSGSRVGDEQYF.

This clonotype was seen at least ten times. This chain uses TRBV7-8 with TRBJ2-7; no firm D call. The CDR3 loop spans 16 amino acids. CDR1 SGHVS and CDR2 FQNEAQ come from the germline V gene. V dropped 1 base and J dropped 0 bases, with 13 bases sitting between them. CDR3 nucleotide sequence: TGTGCCAGCAGCTTAGGACTGGCGTTCAGCTCCTACGAGCAGTACTTC. Its protein is CASSLGLAFSSYEQYF.

In its sample, this clonotype was seen a few times. The chain recombines TRBV12-3 or TRBV12-4 with TRBJ2-3; D perhaps matches TRBD1 (5 bases). The CDR3 is made up of 13 amino acids. The V end was cut by 2 bases, the J end by 4 bases, with 7 bases between. The CDR3 protein is CASSLRQPDTQYF. CDR3 DNA: TGTGCCAGCAGTTTAAGACAGCCAGATACGCAGTATTTT.

This rearrangement joins TRBV18 to TRBJ2-2; D gene unclear. The V and J ends lost 0 bases and 1 base respectively, with 6 bases between them. In germline, CDR1 is KGHSH, CDR2 LQKENI. The CDR3 is made up of 15 amino acids. CDR3 in DNA: TGTGCCAGCTCACCACCGTATGGGAACACCGGGGAGCTGTTTTTT. The encoded protein is CASSPPYGNTGELFF.

The chain combines TRBV11-3 with TRBJ2-1; TRBD2 matches 8 bases. CDR3 length equals 16 residues. V lost 3 bases to trimming and J lost 5 bases; unmatched junction nucleotides: 9. Germline V gives CDR1 SGHNT, CDR2 YENEEA. DNA for the CDR3: TGTGCCAGCAGCTTGGTTCCGGGACTAGGAAACAATGAGCAGTTCTTC. Its protein product is CASSLVPGLGNNEQFF.

In this sample, this clonotype turned up once. The chain carries TRBV10-3 and TRBJ2-5; TRBD2 matches at 10 bases. Germline lookup yields CDR1 ENHRY and CDR2 SYGVKD. The CDR3 contains 15 residues. V lost 7 bases to trimming and J lost 1 base; unmatched junction nucleotides: 6. The DNA of the CDR3 is TGTGCCATCATAAGCGGGGGGGCTTTCCAAGAGACCCAGTACTTC. Protein: CAIISGGAFQETQYF.

The chain combines TRBV12-3 or TRBV12-4 with TRBJ2-5; TRBD2 aligns across 12 bases. The junction had 3 bases not matched to a gene; V was cut back by 3 bases and J by 4 bases. This CDR3 has 15 amino acids. The CDR3 DNA reads as TGTGCCAGCAGTTTGGGGACTAGCGGGTTAGAGACCCAGTACTTC. Protein sequence: CASSLGTSGLETQYF.

The chain is built from TRBV10-3 and TRBJ2-3, with TRBD2 matching over 9 bases. J gave up 5 bases and V 8 bases, and 8 bases lay outside the gene matches. Germline CDR1 and CDR2: ENHRY and SYGVKD. CDR3 length equals 14 residues. This CDR3 is CAIGAGGRGDTQYF. The CDR3 bases are TGTGCCATCGGGGCGGGAGGGCGTGGAGATACGCAGTATTTT.

This clonotype has a handful of counts. The chain has TRBV15 and TRBJ2-7, with unresolved D. Germline loops: CDR1 LNHNV, CDR2 YYDKDF (reference sequence). Trimming cost V 4 bases and J 1 base, with 11 bases left between them. CDR3 size: 14 residues. The CDR3 region is CATSMSGSSYEQYF. The CDR3 bases are TGTGCCACCAGCATGTCAGGTTCGTCCTACGAGCAGTACTTC.

V gene TRBV15 combines with J gene TRBJ2-1, with 8 nucleotides matching TRBD2. CDR1 LNHNV and CDR2 YYDKDF come from the germline V gene (reference sequence). V lost 0 bases to trimming and J lost 9 bases; unmatched junction nucleotides: 10. CDR3 length equals 16 residues. The CDR3 reads CATSRDREGYGGEQFF. CDR3 DNA: TGTGCCACCAGCAGAGATCGGGAGGGATACGGGGGTGAGCAGTTCTTC.

In this sample, this clonotype turned up a few times. The rearrangement joins TRBV10-3 to TRBJ1-1; D is ambiguous. The CDR3 extends over 12 amino acids. The V end lost 5 bases, the J end lost 1 base, and 5 bases lay between the germline ends. In germline, CDR1 is ENHRY, CDR2 SYGVKD. The DNA of the CDR3 is TGTGCCATCAGTTCACGGAACACTGAAGCTTTCTTT. Translating gives CAISSRNTEAFF.

There are a few counts of this clonotype. The V call is TRBV12-3 or TRBV12-4, the J call TRBJ2-1; TRBD2 might be the D (5 bases). V was cut by 6 bases and J by 9 bases, with 21 bases left in between. The CDR3 extends over 15 amino acids. CDR3 nucleotide sequence: TGTGCCAGCAGACCACCCGGGATCCTAGGCACTGAGCAGTTCTTC. Encoded protein: CASRPPGILGTEQFF.

The chain combines TRBV5-1 with TRBJ2-2, with D unresolved. The germline CDR1 and CDR2 sequences are SGHRS and YFSETQ. The CDR3 has 15 amino acids. The V end was cut by 5 bases, the J end by 0 bases, with 11 bases between. CDR3 in DNA: TGCGCCAGCAGTGAAGACCCTGCGAACACCGGGGAGCTGTTTTTT. Translated, it gives CASSEDPANTGELFF.

The chain carries TRBV12-5 and TRBJ2-1, with D hard to call. V lost 5 bases to trimming and J lost 6 bases, with 8 bases between them. The CDR3 has 12 amino acids. CDR1 and CDR2 from the germline V gene are LGHNT and FRNRAP. The CDR3: CASGLNPNEQFF. The CDR3 nucleotides read TGTGCTAGTGGTCTCAACCCCAATGAGCAGTTCTTC.

This chain uses TRBV2 with TRBJ2-5, with TRBD1 matching over 9 bases. The V segment lost 6 bases and the J segment 5 bases; nucleotides outside the gene matches: 7. In germline, CDR1 is SNHLY, CDR2 FYNNEI. This CDR3 has 14 amino acids. In DNA, the CDR3 is TGTGCCAGCAGCGGGGACAGGGTTATGGAGACCCAGTACTTC. Its protein is CASSGDRVMETQYF.

This clonotype was counted a few times. The chain joins TRBV12-3 or TRBV12-4 to TRBJ2-3, with TRBD2 as a possible D gene (5 bases). V lost 5 bases and J lost 14, with 17 bases in between. The CDR3 has 12 residues. The CDR3 sequence is CASSTRLTVRYF. CDR3 DNA sequence: TGTGCCAGCAGTACTAGACTTACCGTACGGTATTTT.

This rearrangement joins TRBV5-1 to TRBJ1-1; no clear D gene. The CDR3 totals 12 residues. Germline V gene sequence: CDR1 SGHRS, CDR2 YFSETQ. Trimming shortened V by 3 bases and J by 6 bases, and 9 bases separated the two germline ends. Here the CDR3 reads CASSSNGAEAFF. In DNA, the CDR3 is TGCGCCAGCAGCTCTAATGGCGCTGAAGCTTTCTTT.

This clonotype has just a few counts. This rearrangement joins TRBV5-1 to TRBJ1-4; 12 bases fit TRBD1. V was clipped by 8 bases and J by 8 bases; unmatched bases: 13. Germline CDR1 is SGHRS and CDR2 is YFSETQ. This CDR3 contains 16 residues. The CDR3 DNA reads TGCGCCAGTCGTTCCGGGACAGGGGGCGTGGAGGAAAAACTGTTTTTT. This translates into CASRSGTGGVEEKLFF. Combining the CDR3 with reference TRBV5-1 and TRBJ1-4 gives the whole variable domain KAGVTQTPRYLIKTRGQQVTLSCSPISGHRSVSWYQQTPGQGLQFLFEYFSETQRNKGNFPGRFSGRQFSNSRSEMNVSTLELGDSALYLCASRSGTGGVEEKLFFGSGTQLSVL.

This clonotype was counted between two and nine times. V usage is TRBV11-1 and J usage is TRBJ2-3, with D hard to call. Germline V gene sequence: CDR1 SGHAT, CDR2 FQDESV (reference sequence). V shed 0 bases and J shed 7 bases, with 14 bases lying between them. This CDR3 has 15 amino acids. CDR3 residues: CASSLAVRPPYTQYF. The DNA of the CDR3 is TGTGCCAGCAGCTTAGCGGTGAGGCCACCGTATACGCAGTATTTT.

The rearrangement uses TRBV18 and TRBJ1-1; D remains unclear. Germline assignment: CDR1 KGHSH and CDR2 LQKENI. Trimming stripped 3 bases from V and 0 bases from J, with 11 bases between. The CDR3 sequence is 15 residues long. The CDR3, as DNA: TGTGCCAGCTCACCTAGTGACAATATGAACACTGAAGCTTTCTTT. As protein: CASSPSDNMNTEAFF. The full variable domain, in which reference TRBV18 and TRBJ1-1 provide the parts outside the CDR3, is NAGVMQNPRHLVRRRGQEARLRCSPMKGHSHVYWYRQLPEEGLKFMVYLQKENIIDESGMPKERFSAEFPKEGPSILRIQQVVRGDSAAYFCASSPSDNMNTEAFFGQGTRLTVV.

This clonotype has just a few counts. The chain joins TRBV28 to TRBJ2-3; no firm D call. CDR1 is MDHEN, CDR2 SYDVKM, per germline. The CDR3 loop spans 16 amino acids. The V end lost 3 bases, the J end lost 0 bases, and 13 bases lay between the germline ends. The CDR3 loop reads CASSFGRLTSTDTQYF. For the CDR3, the DNA is TGTGCCAGCAGTTTTGGTAGGCTAACTAGCACAGATACGCAGTATTTT.

This chain uses TRBV6-5 with TRBJ1-2; D gene uncertain. Germline CDR1 MNHEY, CDR2 SVGAGI. Trimming removed 5 bases at V and 5 bases at J, with 9 bases between. The CDR3 has 12 residues. In DNA, the CDR3 is TGTGCCAGCAGTCAAGGGTTTTATGGCTACACCTTC. Translation gives CASSQGFYGYTF.

In this sample, this clonotype turned up a few times. The chain combines TRBV20-1 with TRBJ1-2; no clear D gene. There are 11 residues in the CDR3. Between the trimmed V and J ends, which lost 0 bases and 3 bases, there was a span of 2 bases. Germline loops: CDR1 DFQATT, CDR2 SNEGSKA (reference sequence). CDR3 DNA sequence: TGCAGTGCTAGAGAGTACTATGGCTACACCTTC. This sequence encodes CSAREYYGYTF.

A few counts support this clonotype. This chain's CDR3 is CSARLPTASEQFF. The CDR3 DNA reads as TGCAGTGCTAGACTCCCGACGGCGAGTGAGCAGTTCTTC. This chain links TRBV20-1 with TRBJ2-1; D unclear. The germline V gene has CDR1 DFQATT and CDR2 SNEGSKA (reference sequence). CDR3 length: 13 amino acids. Deletions cut 2 bases from V and 9 bases from J, with 14 bases between.